The rows below give T cell receptor beta chains drawn from one sample of a study of control samples from healthy donors and cancer patients. Clones were sequenced by immunoSEQ multiplex PCR, and TCRdb holds only the in-frame ones, with some missing. This table has 90,000 or so clones, about nine tenths appearing once. Specimen: blood. These receptors were obtained from a woman aged 70 to 79 in good health. Each CDR3 is given with its conserved first and last residue. The D gene is left open where the match is weak. A clone size is listed for some rows: how often the clone was seen (once, few, many), or a class if it is expanded.

size	V	J	D	CDR3	DNA
-	TRBV7-6	TRBJ2-7	TRBD1	CASSPGQGAWEQYF	TGTGCCAGCAGCCCGGGACAGGGGGCTTGGGAGCAGTACTTC
-	TRBV5-1	TRBJ2-5	TRBD1	CASSLDGTGQETQYF	TGCGCCAGCAGCTTGGACGGGACAGGACAAGAGACCCAGTACTTC
-	TRBV10-1	TRBJ1-6	-	CASSESSWGNRVSPLHF	TGCGCCAGCAGTGAGTCGAGCTGGGGAAATAGGGTTTCACCCCTCCACTTT
-	TRBV5-1	TRBJ1-1	-	CASSFGGGQDTEAFF	TGCGCCAGCAGCTTCGGCGGGGGGCAGGACACTGAAGCTTTCTTT
-	TRBV10-3	TRBJ1-3	-	CAIGQPGNTIYF	TGTGCCATCGGACAGCCTGGAAACACCATATATTTT
-	TRBV4-2	TRBJ1-3	-	CASSQEFGAAGRLTSGNTIYF	TGTGCCAGCAGCCAAGAATTTGGAGCCGCCGGGCGTCTGACCTCTGGAAACACCATATATTTT
-	TRBV5-1	TRBJ2-1	-	CASSPAGNNEQFF	TGCGCCAGCAGCCCGGCGGGTAACAATGAGCAGTTCTTC
once	TRBV21-1	TRBJ1-2	-	CASSNWDRVGDYGYTF	TGTGCCAGCAGCAATTGGGACAGGGTGGGGGACTATGGCTACACCTTC
-	TRBV6-5	TRBJ1-3	TRBD1	CASKNRGDLGNTIYF	TGTGCCAGCAAGAACAGGGGAGACCTCGGAAACACCATATATTTT
-	TRBV5-1	TRBJ2-5	-	CASSFGPGRQETQYF	TGCGCCAGCAGCTTTGGACCGGGGAGACAAGAGACCCAGTACTTC
-	TRBV7-2	TRBJ2-5	TRBD1	CASSLGWGQGGQETQYF	TGTGCCAGCAGCTTAGGATGGGGACAGGGCGGACAAGAGACCCAGTACTTC
-	TRBV15	TRBJ1-4	-	CATGSSFTGRNEKLFF	TGTGCCACCGGCAGCTCATTCACAGGGCGGAACGAAAAACTGTTTTTT
-	TRBV5-5	TRBJ1-1	-	CASSLNTYGGEAFF	TGTGCCAGCAGCTTGAATACTTATGGCGGTGAAGCTTTCTTT
once	TRBV9	TRBJ1-1	-	CASSVDPSRGMNTEAFF	TGTGCCAGCAGCGTAGACCCCTCCAGGGGCATGAACACTGAAGCTTTCTTT
-	TRBV18	TRBJ1-1	TRBD1	CASSPGAGGGEAFF	TGTGCCAGCTCACCTGGGGCAGGGGGCGGAGAAGCTTTCTTT
-	TRBV27	TRBJ2-7	-	CASSFGKNYEQYF	TGTGCCAGCAGTTTTGGGAAAAACTACGAGCAGTACTTC
-	TRBV4-1	TRBJ1-3	TRBD1	CARSQGQGQGNTIYF	TGCGCCAGGAGCCAAGGGCAGGGACAGGGAAACACCATATATTTT
-	TRBV5-1	TRBJ2-2	TRBD1	CASRAPGTGATGELFF	TGCGCCAGCAGAGCACCCGGGACAGGGGCGACCGGGGAGCTGTTTTTT